The clone carrying this T cell receptor beta chain was observed many times. These data originate in a study of CDR3 diversity in severe acne. TCRdb re-called the PCR reads through MiXCR, storing one row per CDR3 protein. The sample holds under 95,000 distinct CDR3 sequences; around 50% are singletons and the top ten take roughly a tenth. CDR1 is SGHNT, CDR2 YYREEE, per germline (reference sequence). The CDR3 extends over 15 amino acids. The junction had 5 bases not matched to a gene; V was cut back by 1 base and J by 5 bases. The sequencing sample was made of blood. The sequence derives from a male donor in good health, serving as a control. The J gene is TRBJ2-7, the V gene TRBV5-4; 11 positions agree with TRBD2. The CDR3 is CASSLRVAGGDEQYF. The CDR3 DNA reads TGTGCCAGCAGCTTGAGGGTAGCGGGAGGGGACGAGCAGTACTTC. The variable domain in full, with the rest retrieved from reference TRBV5-4 and TRBJ2-7, is ETGVTQSPTHLIKTRGQQVTLRCSSQSGHNTVSWYQQALGQGPQFIFQYYREEENGRGNFPPRFSGLQFPNYSSELNVNALELDDSALYLCASSLRVAGGDEQYFGPGTRLTVT.